Presented here are 31 T cell receptor beta chains from one specimen sequenced in a study of cytomegalovirus exposure and HLA in healthy donors. The PCR made use of 60 Vbeta and 13 Jbeta primers. Measured with immunoSEQ multiplex PCR; TCRdb has only the in-frame clones, and not every one. The table lists nearly 110,000 clones, roughly 87% of them singletons, with about 2.5% in the top ten. The specimen sequenced was PBMCs. The receptors stem from a man in his thirties or forties in good health and CMV-seropositive.

The chain carries TRBV10-3 and TRBJ1-2; D unclear. The CDR3 length is 16 residues. Germline V gives CDR1 ENHRY, CDR2 SYGVKD. V lost 0 bases to trimming and J lost 3 bases, with 14 bases between them. CDR3 loop: CAISESSSQLYYGYTF. CDR3 nucleotide sequence: TGTGCCATCAGTGAGTCATCCTCACAGCTATACTATGGCTACACCTTC.

This clone was found once. V is TRBV13 and J is TRBJ2-7, with no clear D. CDR1 is PRHDT and CDR2 is FYEKMQ in the germline V gene (reference sequence). Trimming stripped 4 bases from V and 4 bases from J, with 17 bases between. This CDR3 has 15 amino acids. DNA for the CDR3: TGTGCCAGCAGCTCCGGGTTTCAGTCACGATACGAGCAGTACTTC. Translating gives CASSSGFQSRYEQYF.

This chain joins TRBV10-1 and TRBJ2-5; maybe TRBD2 (7 bases). The length of the CDR3 is 15 residues. V lost 2 bases, J lost 5 bases, and 15 bases lay in between. CDR1 and CDR2 from the germline V gene are WNHNN and SYGVQD (reference sequence). The CDR3 sequence: CASSESAGAWETQYF. DNA of the CDR3: TGCGCCAGCAGTGAGAGCGCGGGGGCGTGGGAGACCCAGTACTTC.

This chain joins TRBV9 and TRBJ2-7; 8 bases match TRBD1. Germline CDR1 reads SGDLS; CDR2 reads YYNGEE. Trimming cost V 3 bases and J 2 bases; bases outside gene matches: 4. CDR3 length: 14 amino acids. The CDR3 protein is CASSARTGTYEQYF. The CDR3 DNA reads TGTGCCAGCAGCGCCCGGACAGGGACCTACGAGCAGTACTTC.

This rearrangement joins TRBV6-6 to TRBJ1-2, with D maybe TRBD1 (6 bases). The CDR3 is 15 amino acids. V was cut by 0 bases and J by 1 base, with 9 bases left in between. Germline loops: CDR1 MNHNY, CDR2 SVGAGI (reference sequence). CDR3 nucleotide sequence: TGTGCCAGCAGTTACTCCGGACAGCTTAACTATGGCTACACCTTC. Its translation is CASSYSGQLNYGYTF.

This clone was seen just once. The chain employs TRBV5-1 and TRBJ1-1; weak D call: TRBD1 (6 bases). CDR1 SGHRS and CDR2 YFSETQ come from the germline V gene. V lost 0 bases and J 4 bases, leaving 10 bases between the germline ends. The CDR3 loop spans 14 amino acids. The chain's CDR3 is CASSLVRGGTEAFF. In DNA, the CDR3 is TGCGCCAGCAGCTTGGTCAGGGGTGGCACTGAAGCTTTCTTT. Filled out from reference TRBV5-1 and TRBJ1-1, the complete variable domain reads KAGVTQTPRYLIKTRGQQVTLSCSPISGHRSVSWYQQTPGQGLQFLFEYFSETQRNKGNFPGRFSGRQFSNSRSEMNVSTLELGDSALYLCASSLVRGGTEAFFGQGTRLTVV.

The rearrangement links TRBV18 to TRBJ1-3, with D unclear. The CDR3 runs to 12 residues. Germline CDR1 KGHSH, CDR2 LQKENI. Trimming pared 3 bases from V and 11 bases from J, leaving 11 bases between. The CDR3 DNA reads TGTGCCAGCTCACCTTCTGGAGACGCCATATATTTT. Translating it yields CASSPSGDAIYF.

The rearrangement uses TRBV19 and TRBJ1-5; no reliable D call. Germline V gene data show CDR1 as LNHDA and CDR2 as SQIVND (reference sequence). V was pared by 2 bases and J by 6 bases, with 14 bases between. The CDR3 length is 15 residues. This chain's CDR3 is CASSINGKAGQPQHF. CDR3 DNA: TGTGCCAGTAGTATAAACGGCAAAGCGGGTCAGCCCCAGCATTTT.

This chain uses TRBV5-1 with TRBJ2-1, with TRBD1 identical over 10 bases. There are 14 residues in the CDR3. Germline CDR1 reads SGHRS; CDR2 reads YFSETQ. After removal of 6 bases from V and 8 bases from J, the junction contained 8 bases not matched to a gene. The DNA for the CDR3 is TGCGCCAGCACGAAGGGACAGGGGACGGATGAGCAGTTCTTC. Its protein product is CASTKGQGTDEQFF.

V gene TRBV18 combines with J gene TRBJ2-2; D is possibly TRBD2 (5 bases). The germline gives CDR1 KGHSH, CDR2 LQKENI. V lost 0 bases and J lost 0, with 14 bases in between. The CDR3 has 18 amino acids. In DNA, the CDR3 is TGTGCCAGCTCACCACCGAGGGCGGAAGACGCGAACACCGGGGAGCTGTTTTTT. Amino acids: CASSPPRAEDANTGELFF.

The CDR3 DNA reads TGTGCCAGCAGCCAGAATGGCTACACCTTC. Its translation is CASSQNGYTF. The chain recombines TRBV6-5 with TRBJ1-2; D uncertain. Per germline, CDR1 MNHEY and CDR2 SVGAGI. Trimming took 6 bases from V and 6 from J, leaving 5 bases between them. This CDR3 region has 10 residues.

The chain has TRBV7-3 and TRBJ1-1; maybe TRBD1 (5 bases). Trimming cost V 2 bases and J 5 bases, with 12 bases left between them. The CDR3 runs to 14 residues. CDR1 is SGHTA and CDR2 is FQGTGA in the germline V gene. DNA for the CDR3: TGTGCCAGCAGCTTATCCGGGGGTGCAACTGAAGCTTTCTTT. Its protein is CASSLSGGATEAFF.

The chain uses TRBV7-3 and TRBJ2-3; possible D gene TRBD1, 5 bases. Germline V CDR1 and CDR2: SGHTA, FQGTGA. V was pared by 5 bases and J by 4 bases, with 13 bases between. The CDR3 totals 14 residues. This CDR3 is CASSQDTAPDTQYF. The DNA for the CDR3 is TGTGCCAGCAGCCAGGACACAGCCCCAGATACGCAGTATTTT.

The chain is built from TRBV30 and TRBJ2-3; 7 nucleotides agree with TRBD1. This CDR3 contains 14 residues. From germline, CDR1 is GTSNPN and CDR2 SVGIG (reference sequence). V trimming: 3 bases; J trimming: 9 bases; junction bases outside the gene matches: 12. This CDR3 is CAWSDRPEGGTQYF. The CDR3 nucleotides read TGTGCCTGGAGCGACAGGCCCGAAGGGGGCACGCAGTATTTT.

This chain joins TRBV29-1 and TRBJ1-4; D remains ambiguous. The V end lost 4 bases, the J end lost 4 bases, and 7 bases lay between the germline ends. The CDR3 extends over 12 amino acids. The germline CDR1 and CDR2 sequences are SQVTM and ANQGSEA. The CDR3 is CSVGGFNEKLFF. The CDR3 DNA reads TGCAGCGTTGGAGGGTTTAATGAAAAACTGTTTTTT.

The chain carries TRBV5-6 and TRBJ2-7; D is perhaps TRBD1 (6 bases). Per the germline V gene, CDR1 is SGHDT and CDR2 is YYEEEE. The CDR3 consists of 17 residues. Trimming removed 0 bases at V and 1 base at J, with 17 bases between. CDR3 DNA sequence: TGTGCCAGCAGCTTGGCGATGCAGGGGCCCTCTTCCTACGAGCAGTACTTC. Translating gives CASSLAMQGPSSYEQYF.

This clone occurred a few times. V usage is TRBV18 and J usage is TRBJ1-6; the match to TRBD1 covers 8 bases. CDR1 KGHSH and CDR2 LQKENI come from the germline V gene. The CDR3 is 14 amino acids. With 3 bases clipped from V and 7 bases from J, the junction kept 2 bases outside the gene matches. CDR3 loop: CASSPDRVNSPLHF. The CDR3 nucleotides read TGTGCCAGCTCACCGGACAGGGTGAATTCACCCCTCCACTTT. Filled out from reference TRBV18 and TRBJ1-6, the complete variable domain reads NAGVMQNPRHLVRRRGQEARLRCSPMKGHSHVYWYRQLPEEGLKFMVYLQKENIIDESGMPKERFSAEFPKEGPSILRIQQVVRGDSAAYFCASSPDRVNSPLHFGNGTRLTVT.

The V gene is TRBV7-8, the J gene TRBJ2-1, with 12 bases identical to TRBD2. J gave up 10 bases and V 1 base, and 8 bases lay outside the gene matches. Germline V gives CDR1 SGHVS, CDR2 FQNEAQ. The CDR3 loop spans 16 amino acids. For the CDR3, the DNA is TGTGCCAGCAGCTTAGATAGACTAGCGGGGGTGGGGGAGCAGTTCTTC. Translating gives CASSLDRLAGVGEQFF.

The chain combines TRBV19 with TRBJ1-2; D possibly corresponds to TRBD1 (6 bases). Trimming took 3 bases from V and 6 from J, leaving 11 bases between them. This CDR3 is 13 amino acids long. Germline assignment: CDR1 LNHDA and CDR2 SQIVND (reference sequence). CDR3 protein: CASSMSTGDGYTF. Written as DNA, the CDR3 is TGTGCCAGTAGTATGTCGACAGGAGATGGCTACACCTTC.

The chain combines TRBV19 with TRBJ2-5; 9 bases agree with TRBD2. Per the germline V gene, CDR1 is LNHDA and CDR2 is SQIVND (reference sequence). This CDR3 contains 16 residues. Trimming took 5 bases from V and 0 from J; bases not matched to a gene: 7. Here the CDR3 reads CASSARLAAYQETQYF. The CDR3 DNA sequence: TGTGCCAGTAGTGCCCGACTAGCGGCGTACCAAGAGACCCAGTACTTC.

This clone came up once. The chain links TRBV7-6 to TRBJ2-3, with TRBD2 matching 10 bases. The CDR3 runs 16 residues. Losses at the gene ends were 4 bases for V and 0 bases for J; bases not matched to a gene: 4. Germline V gene data show CDR1 as SGHVS and CDR2 as FNYEAQ. CDR3 residues: CASSSRLAGSTDTQYF. Here the CDR3 DNA reads TGTGCCAGCAGCTCACGACTAGCGGGTAGCACAGATACGCAGTATTTT.

V is TRBV6-5 and J is TRBJ1-3; TRBD1 matches 7 bases. Germline CDR1 reads MNHEY; CDR2 reads SVGAGI. V lost 6 bases and J lost 0; bases outside the gene matches: 5. This CDR3 comprises 15 residues. The CDR3 DNA follows: TGTGCCAGCAGATGGACAGGAGACTCTGGAAACACCATATATTTT. Protein sequence: CASRWTGDSGNTIYF.

The V gene is TRBV2, the J gene TRBJ2-5; D may be TRBD1 (5 bases). This CDR3 has 14 amino acids. The germline V gene encodes CDR1 SNHLY and CDR2 FYNNEI. The V end was cut by 4 bases, the J end by 4 bases, with 13 bases between. CDR3: CASSGTTLGETQYF. The CDR3 nucleotides are TGTGCCAGCAGTGGGACAACTCTGGGAGAGACCCAGTACTTC.

The chain couples TRBV19 to TRBJ2-1; tentative D call: TRBD2 (7 bases). The germline V and J ends were trimmed by 3 bases and 8 bases, with 17 bases remaining between them. Germline V gene data show CDR1 as LNHDA and CDR2 as SQIVND (reference sequence). CDR3 length: 15 amino acids. DNA of the CDR3: TGTGCCAGTAGTATTGCGAGGGGGGGTTTCTATGAGCAGTTCTTC. Protein product: CASSIARGGFYEQFF.

The chain combines TRBV5-1 with TRBJ1-1; no reliable D call. This CDR3 spans 17 amino acids. With 4 bases removed from V and 2 bases from J, the gap between germline ends came to 21 bases. Per the germline V gene, CDR1 is SGHRS and CDR2 is YFSETQ. The CDR3 DNA sequence: TGCGCCAGCAGCCCGAGTTCAGGCAGAGAGCTTAACACTGAAGCTTTCTTT. Translation: CASSPSSGRELNTEAFF.

The chain is built from TRBV27 and TRBJ1-1; D remains unclear. This CDR3 has 14 amino acids. V lost 5 bases, J lost 3 bases, and 13 bases lay in between. The germline V gene encodes CDR1 MNHEY and CDR2 SMNVEV (reference sequence). CDR3 nucleotide sequence: TGTGCCAGCAGTAGTTCCCCGACTTACACTGAAGCTTTCTTT. Its protein is CASSSSPTYTEAFF.

V gene TRBV7-7 combines with J gene TRBJ1-4; D gene ambiguous. The CDR3 loop spans 13 amino acids. Germline values: CDR1 SSHAT, CDR2 FNYEAQ (reference sequence). The CDR3 spells CASPSVLNEKLFF. In DNA, the CDR3 is TGTGCTAGCCCTTCCGTACTTAATGAAAAACTGTTTTTT.

The chain links TRBV23-1 to TRBJ1-2; TRBD1 matches at 11 bases. TRBV23-1 belongs to the ORF category, with a function that is uncertain. The CDR3 covers 16 residues. Unmatched junction bases numbered 6, after V lost 0 bases and J lost 6 bases. CDR3 nucleotide sequence: TGCGCCAGCAGTCAATCCGGACAGGGGGCGGCTGATGGCTACACCTTC. Its translation: CASSQSGQGAADGYTF.

The chain joins TRBV29-1 to TRBJ1-1, with 8 bases that match TRBD1. V trimming: 3 bases; J trimming: 7 bases; junction bases outside the gene matches: 7. This CDR3 region has 13 residues. Germline loops: CDR1 SQVTM, CDR2 ANQGSEA. The CDR3 spells CSVETGVAGEAFF. DNA of the CDR3: TGCAGCGTTGAGACAGGGGTGGCGGGTGAAGCTTTCTTT.

This clone appeared a single time. J is TRBJ2-4 and V is TRBV19, with D perhaps TRBD1 (6 bases). V lost 8 bases to trimming and J lost 1 base, with 12 bases between them. This CDR3 has 14 residues. Germline CDR1 reads LNHDA; CDR2 reads SQIVND (reference sequence). In DNA, the CDR3 is TGTGCCAGTGGGAATCAGGGGGCCAAAAACATTCAGTACTTC. Translating gives CASGNQGAKNIQYF.

The chain uses TRBV29-1 and TRBJ2-2; tentatively, D is TRBD2 (5 bases). The CDR3 loop spans 15 amino acids. Per the germline V gene, CDR1 is SQVTM and CDR2 is ANQGSEA. Trimming stripped 4 bases from V and 3 bases from J, with 15 bases between. As DNA, the CDR3 is TGCAGCGTTGGCAACCTTGCGGGTCACACCGGGGAGCTGTTTTTT. Protein: CSVGNLAGHTGELFF.